These T cell receptor beta chains were read from a single sample in a study of blood T cell repertoires in COVID-19. Measured with immunoSEQ multiplex PCR; TCRdb has only the in-frame clones, and not every one. The sample shows fewer than 120,000 clones, 88% of them seen only once. The sample taken for sequencing was peripheral blood. The receptor set was obtained from a woman between 50 and 59 years old with acute or convalescent COVID-19. CDR3s include the opening cysteine and the closing phenylalanine or tryptophan. D genes are given only for firm matches. Not all rows give a size; the values are once, few, many and, for expanded clones, a class.

>TRBJ2-2|TRBV9|TRBD1|-
TGTGCCAGCAGGACAGGGGTTGTCAGCGGGGAGCTGTTTTTT
CASRTGVVSGELFF
>TRBJ2-3|TRBV7-2|-|-
TGTGCCAGCAGCCAAGGACACCAGGTTCGAACAGATACGCAGTATTTT
CASSQGHQVRTDTQYF
>TRBJ2-7|TRBV18|-|-
TGTGCCAGCTCCTCCAACTCCCCAGGGAACTTCTACGAGCAGTACTTC
CASSSNSPGNFYEQYF
>TRBJ2-5|TRBV11-3|TRBD2|-
TGTGCCAGCAGCCAAGGACTAGCGGGAGGACGGGAGACCCAGTACTTC
CASSQGLAGGRETQYF
>TRBJ2-2|TRBV5-1|-|once
TGCGCCAGCAGCCCCGACCCAGCGACCGGGGAGCTGTTTTTT
CASSPDPATGELFF
>TRBJ2-4|TRBV19|-|-
TGTGCCAGTTCATGGGCCGGGGGCATTCAGTACTTC
CASSWAGGIQYF
>TRBJ2-7|TRBV11-3|-|-
TGTGCCAGCAGCTTAGGGAGTAGCGGATCCTACGAGCAGTACTTC
CASSLGSSGSYEQYF
>TRBJ2-2|TRBV7-9|TRBD1|-
TGTGCCAGCAGCCCCGGACAGGGTAACACCGGGGAGCTGTTTTTT
CASSPGQGNTGELFF
>TRBJ1-5|TRBV6-1|TRBD1|-
TGTGCCAGCAGTGAATCGGACAGGTATCAGCCCCAGCATTTT
CASSESDRYQPQHF
>TRBJ2-1|TRBV5-1|TRBD2|-
TGCGCCAGCAGCTTGTGGGCGGGAGGAAGGTACAATGAGCAGTTCTTC
CASSLWAGGRYNEQFF
>TRBJ1-5|TRBV19|-|-
TGTGCCAGTAGCGCGGACAGCCGCAATCAGCCCCAGCATTTT
CASSADSRNQPQHF
>TRBJ2-7|TRBV6-6|TRBD1|once
TGTGCCAGCACCGTAGGGACAGGGGTCGAGCAGTACTTC
CASTVGTGVEQYF
>TRBJ2-2|TRBV18|-|-
TGTGCCAGCTCGCAAGGACTCCAGAACACCGGGGAGCTGTTTTTT
CASSQGLQNTGELFF
>TRBJ1-1|TRBV6-5|-|-
TGTGCCAGCAGGGAGGTGAACACTGAAGCTTTCTTT
CASREVNTEAFF
>TRBJ2-7|TRBV2|-|-
TGTGCCAGCAGTGAAGATAGCGGAGCCTACGAGCAGTACTTC
CASSEDSGAYEQYF
>TRBJ2-7|TRBV10-3|TRBD1|-
TGTGCCATGGGGGACAGAGGCTCCTACGAGCAGTACTTC
CAMGDRGSYEQYF
>TRBJ1-5|TRBV10-3|-|-
TGTGCCATCAGTGAGTCAGGCCGCGGCGGTCGGCCCCAGCATTTT
CAISESGRGGRPQHF
>TRBJ2-7|TRBV7-9|-|-
TGTGCCAGCAGCTTAGCGCAACAAACCTACGAGCAGTACTTC
CASSLAQQTYEQYF